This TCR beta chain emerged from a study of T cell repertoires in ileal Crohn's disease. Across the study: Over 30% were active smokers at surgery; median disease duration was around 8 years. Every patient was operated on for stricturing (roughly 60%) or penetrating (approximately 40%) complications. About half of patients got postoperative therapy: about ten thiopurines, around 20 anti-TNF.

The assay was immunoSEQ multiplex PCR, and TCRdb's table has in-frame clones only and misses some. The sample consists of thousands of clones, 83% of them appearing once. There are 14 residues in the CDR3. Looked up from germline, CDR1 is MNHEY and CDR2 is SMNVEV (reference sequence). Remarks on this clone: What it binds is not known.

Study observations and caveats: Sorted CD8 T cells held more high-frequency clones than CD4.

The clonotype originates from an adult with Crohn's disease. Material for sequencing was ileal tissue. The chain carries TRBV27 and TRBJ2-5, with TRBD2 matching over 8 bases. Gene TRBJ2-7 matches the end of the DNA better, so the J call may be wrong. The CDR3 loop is CASSLAGASYEQYF. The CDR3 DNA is TGTGCCAGCAGTCTAGCGGGCGCTTCCTACGAGCAGTACTTC.